This T cell receptor (beta chain) was recorded in a study of radiotherapy plus CTLA-4 blockade in lung cancer. Study context: Objective responses were recorded in 15% to 20% of patients, with disease control recorded in 25% to 40%.

Study-wide findings and caveats: Response, reportedly, was best predicted by interferon-beta along with early blood T cell clone dynamics. Radiotherapy with ipilimumab was followed by blood expansion of tumor-derived clones.

Of note for this clone: Its cognate antigen is unknown.

Data came from immunoSEQ multiplex PCR; TCRdb stores just in-frame clones and leaves some out. The sample records about 44,000 clones, more than 70% being singletons. CTLA-4 blockade using ipilimumab, together with focal radiation, was received by patients with chemo-refractory metastatic non-small-cell lung cancer. The germline V and J ends were trimmed by 5 bases and 6 bases, with 10 bases remaining between them. Germline V gene data show CDR1 as DFQATT and CDR2 as SNEGSKA (reference sequence). The CDR3 extends over 11 amino acids. The sequence was collected from a human donor with non-small cell lung cancer whose response to radiotherapy plus ipilimumab could not be evaluated. The V call is TRBV20-1, the J call TRBJ1-1; weak D call: TRBD1 (5 bases). The sample was peripheral blood, taken from a patient treated with radiotherapy plus ipilimumab. Written as DNA, the CDR3 is TGCAGTGCTGGGGACTCTGCTGAAGCTTTCTTT. It is translated as CSAGDSAEAFF.